Listed below are T cell receptor beta chains from one sample, sequenced in a study of cytomegalovirus exposure and HLA in healthy donors. The data were produced by immunoSEQ multiplex PCR, yet TCRdb's version contains in-frame clones alone and is incomplete. The sample records some 60,000 clones, over 75% being singletons. The sequenced sample was PBMCs. Source of these receptors: a female donor in good health and CMV-seronegative. The CDR3 runs from the conserved cysteine through the conserved F or W. Clone size is given for some rows only: seen once, a few or many times, or a class if the clone is expanded.

j_call v_call clone_size cdr3_aa
TRBJ2-1 TRBV18 once CASSPPAGGYNEQFF
TRBJ1-2 TRBV7-2 - CASSRDISPDFNYGYTF
TRBJ2-1 TRBV29-1 - CSVEVSPSTDEQFF
TRBJ2-7 TRBV30 once CAWSDGTRVYEQYF
TRBJ1-4 TRBV18 - CASSLVADEKLFF
TRBJ2-4 TRBV7-9 - CASSFTMSAEANIQYF
TRBJ1-5 TRBV7-8 - CASSPMLATSNQPQHF
TRBJ1-5 TRBV27 - CASSLRGQGSNQPQHF
TRBJ2-1 TRBV7-9 - CASSRGTSGTNEQFF
TRBJ2-1 TRBV4-1 few CASSQEGTSGAGNEQFF
TRBJ2-7 TRBV9 - CASSVAGTGSVYEQYF
TRBJ2-3 TRBV4-3 - CASSQDRLAGSDTQYF
TRBJ2-7 TRBV9 - CASSVGQGGYEQYF
TRBJ2-3 TRBV4-1 - CASSRGAGESDTQYF
TRBJ2-5 TRBV5-1 - CASSRPEDGRETQYF
TRBJ1-2 TRBV27 - CASSLQQDYGYTF
TRBJ2-1 TRBV6-1 - CASSGTSGGNEQFF
TRBJ2-7 TRBV6-6 once CASSYGLAGTYEQYF
TRBJ2-1 TRBV19 - CASKDPGRGLSHEQFF
TRBJ1-3 TRBV5-1 - CASSLVRQDSGNTIYF
TRBJ2-1 TRBV7-8 - CASSLGLAGASYNEQFF
TRBJ1-1 TRBV10-3 - CAISERGTEAFF
TRBJ2-7 TRBV18 once CASSPAGGYEQYF
TRBJ1-2 TRBV18 - CASSPGAANYGYTF
TRBJ1-1 TRBV30 - CAWILTQAFF
TRBJ2-3 TRBV15 - CATSRDFGQPSNTQYF
TRBJ2-7 TRBV15 - CATSRDSTGDSYEQYF